This is a list of T cell receptor beta chains from one sample in a study of T cells after yellow fever vaccination. TCRdb processed the 5' RACE reads anew with MiXCR; each CDR3 protein has one entry. The sample holds roughly 250,000 distinct CDR3 sequences, 13% seen once. The sequenced sample was CD4+ T cells sorted from PBMCs, obtained 45 days after the yellow fever booster vaccination. The receptor set was obtained from a man aged 25-45 years who received the YFV17D yellow fever vaccine. CDR3s include the opening cysteine and the closing phenylalanine or tryptophan. The order of the fields is clone size, V gene, J gene, D gene, CDR3 protein, CDR3 DNA. D genes are given only for firm matches. Not all rows give a size; the values are once, few, many and, for expanded clones, a class.

few	TRBV20-1	TRBJ1-5	TRBD1	CSASRGRLNQPQHF	TGCAGTGCTAGTAGGGGGCGCCTCAATCAGCCCCAGCATTTT
few	TRBV6-1	TRBJ2-7	-	CASSRDSGNYEQYF	TGTGCCAGCAGTCGGGACTCCGGTAACTACGAGCAGTACTTC
few	TRBV20-1	TRBJ2-7	-	CSASGVGNYEQYF	TGCAGTGCTAGTGGGGTTGGGAACTACGAGCAGTACTTC
few	TRBV20-1	TRBJ2-5	TRBD2	CSAGQLAGGPRWWETQYF	TGCAGTGCTGGGCAACTAGCGGGAGGGCCGAGATGGTGGGAGACCCAGTACTTC
-	TRBV20-1	TRBJ2-7	-	CSPTGGPGEQYF	TGCAGTCCTACCGGGGGGCCGGGGGAGCAGTACTTC
-	TRBV27	TRBJ1-5	-	CASSPYSTDYSNQPQHF	TGTGCCAGCAGCCCATATTCCACAGACTATAGCAATCAGCCCCAGCATTTT
-	TRBV5-1	TRBJ2-3	TRBD2	CASSLAREGDTQYF	TGCGCCAGCAGCTTGGCCAGGGAGGGAGATACGCAGTATTTT
few	TRBV20-1	TRBJ2-1	-	CSAKGGRGNEQFF	TGCAGTGCCAAGGGGGGACGAGGCAATGAGCAGTTCTTC
-	TRBV5-1	TRBJ2-1	-	CASSLDQGSRNEQFF	TGCGCCAGCAGCTTGGATCAGGGCTCGCGGAATGAGCAGTTCTTC
few	TRBV15	TRBJ2-3	-	CATSPYTDTQYF	TGTGCCACCAGCCCCTACACAGATACGCAGTATTTT
many	TRBV29-1	TRBJ2-3	TRBD2	CSVPGLAVTDTQYF	TGCAGCGTTCCAGGACTAGCGGTCACAGATACGCAGTATTTT
few	TRBV6-1	TRBJ2-5	-	CASSESPGRDDF	TGTGCCAGCAGTGAATCCCCGGGAAGAGATGACTTC
many	TRBV7-2	TRBJ2-7	-	CASSRVDEQYF	TGTGCCAGCAGCCGGGTGGACGAGCAGTACTTC
-	TRBV28	TRBJ2-1	-	CASSTPTGNNEQFF	TGTGCCAGCAGTACCCCAACAGGGAACAATGAGCAGTTCTTC
-	TRBV5-1	TRBJ2-7	-	CASSLEKSYEQYF	TGCGCCAGCAGCTTGGAGAAGTCCTACGAGCAGTACTTC
many	TRBV4-2	TRBJ1-5	-	CASSQDKAVNQPQHF	TGTGCCAGCAGCCAAGATAAGGCGGTTAATCAGCCCCAGCATTTT
many	TRBV30	TRBJ2-1	TRBD2	CAWSPPRGREGNEQFF	TGTGCCTGGAGTCCCCCCCGTGGTCGGGAGGGCAATGAGCAGTTCTTC
few	TRBV28	TRBJ1-5	TRBD1	CASSLTGPDQPQHF	TGTGCCAGCAGCTTGACAGGGCCCGATCAGCCCCAGCATTTT
few	TRBV7-9	TRBJ1-2	TRBD1	CASSQGQTTYGYTF	TGTGCCAGCAGCCAGGGACAGACCACCTATGGCTACACCTTC
-	TRBV27	TRBJ2-5	TRBD2	CASSVRTSGRGVGETQYF	TGTGCCAGCAGTGTCCGGACTAGCGGGAGAGGTGTGGGGGAGACCCAGTACTTC
-	TRBV14	TRBJ2-5	-	CASSQGTAPPETQYF	TGTGCCAGCAGCCAAGGGACGGCCCCCCCAGAGACCCAGTACTTC
many	TRBV18	TRBJ2-1	-	CASSPRDNEQFF	TGTGCCAGCTCACCACGAGACAATGAGCAGTTCTTC
-	TRBV11-2	TRBJ2-3	TRBD2	CASSSREGQERERDTQYF	TGTGCCAGCAGCTCAAGAGAAGGACAAGAGCGGGAGAGGGATACGCAGTATTTT
-	TRBV20-1	TRBJ2-7	-	CSASRRERSYEQYF	TGCAGTGCTTCGCGACGGGAGCGGTCCTACGAGCAGTACTTC
-	TRBV10-3	TRBJ2-7	TRBD2	CAISDSGTSVQYF	TGTGCCATCAGTGATTCCGGGACTAGCGTGCAGTACTTC
-	TRBV15	TRBJ2-1	-	CATSSPRAPLNNEQFF	TGTGCCACCAGCAGCCCTCGAGCTCCCCTTAACAATGAGCAGTTCTTC
few	TRBV5-1	TRBJ2-3	TRBD2	CASSLVPLAGGLPDTQYF	TGCGCCAGCAGCTTGGTTCCCCTAGCGGGAGGGTTACCTGATACGCAGTATTTT
few	TRBV7-3	TRBJ2-7	-	CASSLGSPPYEQYF	TGTGCCAGCAGCTTAGGAAGCCCCCCCTACGAGCAGTACTTC
-	TRBV5-1	TRBJ2-7	TRBD1	CASRTDQGQPTYEQYF	TGCGCCAGCAGAACCGATCAGGGACAGCCCACCTACGAGCAGTACTTC
few	TRBV24-1	TRBJ2-5	-	CATSGLGETQYF	TGTGCCACCAGCGGACTCGGAGAGACCCAGTACTTC
many	TRBV14	TRBJ2-3	-	CASSPPTNTQYF	TGTGCCAGCAGCCCCCCCACGAATACGCAGTATTTT
few	TRBV2	TRBJ1-5	-	CASSVERGNQPQHF	TGTGCCAGCAGTGTGGAAAGGGGCAATCAGCCCCAGCATTTT
-	TRBV7-8	TRBJ2-1	TRBD2	CASSIRTSGRNNEQFF	TGTGCCAGCAGCATAAGGACTAGCGGGAGGAACAATGAGCAGTTCTTC
-	TRBV18	TRBJ2-5	-	CASSPSPITETQYF	TGTGCCAGCTCACCATCACCCATTACAGAGACCCAGTACTTC
many	TRBV7-2	TRBJ2-7	TRBD1	CASSPQVDRLSYEQYF	TGTGCCAGCAGCCCACAGGTGGACAGGTTGTCCTACGAGCAGTACTTC
few	TRBV6-5	TRBJ2-2	TRBD2	CASSYLKMWTRVNTGELFF	TGTGCCAGCAGTTACCTCAAAATGTGGACTAGAGTTAACACCGGGGAGCTGTTTTTT
many	TRBV7-2	TRBJ2-3	-	CASSLHRFQDTQYF	TGTGCCAGCAGCCTCCACAGGTTCCAAGATACGCAGTATTTT
few	TRBV20-1	TRBJ2-2	TRBD2	CSARTGLAWTGELFF	TGCAGTGCTCGAACCGGACTAGCGTGGACCGGGGAGCTGTTTTTT
few	TRBV7-8	TRBJ2-2	-	CASSLFTVSNTGELFF	TGTGCCAGCAGCTTATTCACTGTCTCGAACACCGGGGAGCTGTTTTTT
-	TRBV12-3/TRBV12-4	TRBJ1-1	-	CASILDSLTTEAFF	TGTGCCAGCATCCTGGACAGTTTGACCACTGAAGCTTTCTTT
few	TRBV5-6	TRBJ2-1	-	CASSFVERGEQFF	TGTGCCAGCAGCTTCGTGGAGAGAGGTGAGCAGTTCTTC
-	TRBV6-4	TRBJ2-2	-	CARESRTKSTGELFF	TGTGCCAGAGAGTCACGGACTAAATCCACCGGGGAGCTGTTTTTT
few	TRBV21-1	TRBJ1-5	-	CASSYRQGCRPSNQPQHF	TGTGCCAGCAGCTATCGACAGGGGTGTAGGCCTAGCAATCAGCCCCAGCATTTT
few	TRBV10-3	TRBJ2-1	TRBD2	CAISRLAGEYNEQFF	TGTGCCATCAGCCGACTAGCGGGAGAGTACAATGAGCAGTTCTTC
few	TRBV10-1	TRBJ2-1	-	CASSGSGAREHNEQFF	TGCGCCAGCAGTGGTTCCGGGGCCCGAGAACACAATGAGCAGTTCTTC